The T cell receptor (beta chain) described here comes from a study of T-cell reconstitution after alpha-beta-depleted transplantation in children. This CDR3 has 13 amino acids. In germline, CDR1 is ENHRY, CDR2 SYGVKD. With 0 bases removed from V and 2 bases from J, the gap between germline ends came to 2 bases. Unique molecular identifiers were incorporated into the prepared TCRbeta library. TCRdb re-called the PCR reads with MiXCR, one entry per CDR3 protein. The table lists hundreds of thousands of distinct CDR3 sequences, approximately 16% of them singletons. This clonotype was found many times. This clonotype was obtained from a human donor who donated a stem cell graft to a child with acute myeloid leukemia. J is TRBJ1-5 and V is TRBV10-3; D unresolved. The sample in question was PBMCs from the stem cell graft donor, obtained from the stem cell graft. In nucleotides, the CDR3 is TGTGCCATCAGTGAGTCGGGCAATCAGCCCCAGCATTTT. It yields the protein CAISESGNQPQHF.